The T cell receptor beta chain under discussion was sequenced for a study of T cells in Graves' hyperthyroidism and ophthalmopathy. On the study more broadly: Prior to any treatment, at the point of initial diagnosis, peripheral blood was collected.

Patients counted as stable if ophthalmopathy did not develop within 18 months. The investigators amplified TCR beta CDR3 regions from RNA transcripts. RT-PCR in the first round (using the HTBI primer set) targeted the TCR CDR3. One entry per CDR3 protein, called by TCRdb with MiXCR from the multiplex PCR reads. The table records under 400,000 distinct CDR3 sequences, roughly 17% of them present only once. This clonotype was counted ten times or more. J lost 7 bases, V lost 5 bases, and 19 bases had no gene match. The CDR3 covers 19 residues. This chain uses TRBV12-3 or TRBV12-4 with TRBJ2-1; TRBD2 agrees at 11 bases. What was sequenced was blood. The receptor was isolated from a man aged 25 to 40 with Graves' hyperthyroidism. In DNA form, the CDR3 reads TGTGCCAGCAGTGCCGGGACTAGCGGTCCCGAACTACCCCTTAATGAGCAGTTCTTC. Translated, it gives CASSAGTSGPELPLNEQFF.